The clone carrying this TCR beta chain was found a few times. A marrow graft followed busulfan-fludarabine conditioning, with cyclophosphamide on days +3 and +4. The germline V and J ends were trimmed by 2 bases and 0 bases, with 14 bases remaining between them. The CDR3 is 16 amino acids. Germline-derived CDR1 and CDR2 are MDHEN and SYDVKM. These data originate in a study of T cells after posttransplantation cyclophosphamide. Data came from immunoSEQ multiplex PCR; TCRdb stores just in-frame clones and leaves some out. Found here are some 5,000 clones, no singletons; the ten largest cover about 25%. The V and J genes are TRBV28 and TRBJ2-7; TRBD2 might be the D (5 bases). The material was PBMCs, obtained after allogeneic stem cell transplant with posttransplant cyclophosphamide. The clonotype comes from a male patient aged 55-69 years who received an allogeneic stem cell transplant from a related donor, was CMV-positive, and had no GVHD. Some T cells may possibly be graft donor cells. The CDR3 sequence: CASSLVEGRISYEQYF. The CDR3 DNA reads TGTGCCAGCAGTTTAGTCGAGGGCAGAATCTCCTACGAGCAGTACTTC.